This T cell receptor beta chain appears in the sequencing data of a study of T cells after yellow fever vaccination. Study-level results: The appearance of a small share of clonotypes in both CD4 and CD8 compartments was observed.

The germline V and J ends were trimmed by 9 bases and 5 bases, with 21 bases remaining between them. Germline CDR1 MNHEY, CDR2 SVGEGT. The CDR3 runs 15 residues. TCRdb re-called the 5' RACE reads with MiXCR, one entry per CDR3 protein. Among 170,000 or so distinct CDR3 sequences listed, roughly 6.4% were seen once. This clonotype has ten or more counts. As yet, its antigen is unknown. The chain links TRBV6-2 or TRBV6-3 to TRBJ2-3; the D call may be TRBD1 or TRBD2 (5 bases each). The receptor comes from a young man who received the YFV17D yellow fever vaccine. This specimen was CD4+ T cells sorted from PBMCs, taken on the day of the first yellow fever vaccination. This CDR3 reads CASVRGPGGGDTQYF. In DNA, the CDR3 is TGTGCCAGTGTGAGGGGTCCCGGCGGCGGAGATACGCAGTATTTT.